This TCR beta chain was obtained from a study of OX40 agonist ivuxolimab in advanced cancers. Study details: Treatment of patients was with ivuxolimab, an agonistic anti-OX40 (CD134) antibody.

Study-level findings and limits: Antigen specificity of clonally expanded peripheral T cells was not established. Among T cells, CD8+ cells averaged more expanded clones than CD4+ cells.

Comment on this clone: No antigen is known for it.

Only in-frame clones appear in the TCRdb table, and some are missing; sequencing was by immunoSEQ multiplex PCR. The sample contains about 64,000 clones, 84% of which appear only once. The CDR3 sequence is 14 residues long. The V gene lost 1 base and the J gene lost 1 base, with 6 bases spanning the gap. Germline loops: CDR1 LGHNT, CDR2 FRNRAP. The chain recombines TRBV12-5 with TRBJ2-3; D is uncertain. This sequence was found in an adult with an advanced solid tumor such as melanoma, head and neck, liver or kidney cancer. The sequenced sample was CD4+ or CD8+ T cells sorted from blood, obtained in a trial of the OX40 agonist ivuxolimab. The CDR3 DNA reads as TGTGCTAGTGGTTTGGGGGGTGGCACAGATACGCAGTATTTT. It translates to CASGLGGGTDTQYF.